Below, 11 T cell receptor beta chains from the same sample are listed, as sequenced in a study of OX40 agonist ivuxolimab in advanced cancers. The library was prepared using the immunoSEQ multiplex PCR assay. TCRdb re-hosts the immuneACCESS table, in-frame sequences only. Its copies lack some clones; in the studies checked, an unresolved V gene accounts for under half of them, and the cause for the rest is not known. Present in this sample are tens of thousands of clones, more than 80% of which were seen just once. 7% to 8.5% of the sample lies in the top ten. The starting material was CD4+ or CD8+ T cells sorted from blood, obtained in a trial of the OX40 agonist ivuxolimab. These TCRs come from an adult with an advanced solid tumor such as melanoma, head and neck, liver or kidney cancer.

The J gene is TRBJ2-5, the V gene TRBV19; D remains ambiguous. V was clipped by 3 bases and J by 5 bases, with 10 bases between them. Germline V gene sequence: CDR1 LNHDA, CDR2 SQIVND (reference sequence). There are 13 residues in the CDR3. The CDR3 region has the DNA TGTGCCAGTAGTATGAATAGTTATGAGACCCAGTACTTC. Translation gives CASSMNSYETQYF.

V gene TRBV5-1 combines with J gene TRBJ2-5; no definite D call. The J call may be in error: the DNA end matches TRBJ2-7 better. The germline V gene has CDR1 SGHRS and CDR2 YFSETQ. The CDR3 consists of 13 residues. The chain's CDR3 is CASSLGQSYEQYF. DNA of the CDR3: TGCGCCAGCAGCTTGGGGCAGTCCTACGAGCAGTACTTC.

CDR3 region: CASSTTGATYEQYF. In nucleotides, the CDR3 is TGTGCCAGCAGTACAACCGGGGCCACCTACGAGCAGTACTTC. V and J are TRBV27 and TRBJ2-7; D is possibly TRBD1 or TRBD2 (5 bases each). Germline CDR1 is MNHEY and CDR2 is SMNVEV (reference sequence). V was clipped by 5 bases and J by 2 bases, with 13 bases between them. This CDR3 spans 14 amino acids.

This clone is termed large. The rearrangement links TRBV6-4 to TRBJ2-2, with D possibly matching TRBD2 (5 bases). The V gene lost 8 bases and the J gene lost 10 bases, with 17 bases spanning the gap. This CDR3 contains 13 residues. Germline V CDR1 and CDR2: MRHNA, SNTAGT. In DNA, the CDR3 is TGTGCCAGCGTTAAGAAGGACTGTGAGGAGCTGTTTTTT. This gives the protein CASVKKDCEELFF.

The V gene is TRBV29-1, the J gene TRBJ2-7; 7 bases fit TRBD1. The J segment lost 5 bases and the V segment lost 4 bases, leaving 5 bases of the junction unmatched. The CDR3 sequence is 12 residues long. CDR1 SQVTM and CDR2 ANQGSEA come from the germline V gene. The CDR3 coding sequence is TGCAGCGTTGCGTTGACAGGGAACGAGCAGTACTTC. Its protein product is CSVALTGNEQYF.

The chain uses TRBV11-2 and TRBJ2-7; 9 bases are shared with TRBD1. CDR1 and CDR2 (germline): SGHAT, FQNNGV. There are 16 residues in the CDR3. After removal of 2 bases from V and 2 bases from J, the junction contained 7 bases not matched to a gene. The CDR3 bases are TGTGCCAGCAGCTTACCCGGACAGGGGTCTCCCTACGAGCAGTACTTC. This sequence encodes CASSLPGQGSPYEQYF.

The chain uses TRBV28 and TRBJ2-5; TRBD2 matches 7 bases. The J segment lost 4 bases and the V segment lost 3 bases, leaving 5 bases of the junction unmatched. The CDR3 is 14 amino acids. CDR1 and CDR2 (germline): MDHEN, SYDVKM. CDR3 sequence: CASSLGGVGETQYF. The DNA for the CDR3 is TGTGCCAGCAGTTTGGGGGGGGTCGGAGAGACCCAGTACTTC. The complete variable domain, with remaining parts taken from reference TRBV28 and TRBJ2-5, reads DVKVTQSSRYLVKRTGEKVFLECVQDMDHENMFWYRQDPGLGLRLIYFSYDVKMKEKGDIPEGYSVSREKKERFSLILESASTNQTSMYLCASSLGGVGETQYFGPGTRLLVL.

This chain joins TRBV7-9 and TRBJ2-1; 9 positions match TRBD2. The ends lost 5 bases at V and 9 bases at J; junction bases unmatched: 5. CDR3 length equals 13 residues. Germline lookup yields CDR1 SEHNR and CDR2 FQNEAQ (reference sequence). The DNA of the CDR3 is TGTGCCAGCAGCAGTACTAGCGGGTTTGAGCAGTTCTTC. This translates into CASSSTSGFEQFF.

The chain carries TRBV5-4 and TRBJ1-2; D not resolved. Germline CDR1 and CDR2: SGHNT and YYREEE (reference sequence). The CDR3 runs 14 residues. Trimming removed 2 bases from V and 6 bases from J, with 14 bases in between. In DNA form, the CDR3 reads TGTGCCAGCAGCTTTACAGAGGACCTTCATGGCTACACCTTC. This gives the protein CASSFTEDLHGYTF.

In this sample, this clone turned up once. The rearrangement links TRBV2 to TRBJ2-2; D gene unclear. V was pared by 3 bases and J by 7 bases, with 9 bases between. The CDR3 length is 13 residues. CDR1 is SNHLY, CDR2 FYNNEI, per germline. CDR3 protein: CASSDSLGGELFF. For the CDR3, the DNA is TGTGCCAGCAGTGATAGCTTGGGCGGGGAGCTGTTTTTT.

The chain links TRBV5-6 to TRBJ2-7; D remains unclear. V was cut by 1 base and J by 4 bases, with 9 bases left in between. Looked up from germline, CDR1 is SGHDT and CDR2 is YYEEEE. This CDR3 region has 13 residues. CDR3 protein: CASSLRSQYEQYF. CDR3 DNA sequence: TGTGCCAGCAGCTTGAGGTCACAGTACGAGCAGTACTTC.